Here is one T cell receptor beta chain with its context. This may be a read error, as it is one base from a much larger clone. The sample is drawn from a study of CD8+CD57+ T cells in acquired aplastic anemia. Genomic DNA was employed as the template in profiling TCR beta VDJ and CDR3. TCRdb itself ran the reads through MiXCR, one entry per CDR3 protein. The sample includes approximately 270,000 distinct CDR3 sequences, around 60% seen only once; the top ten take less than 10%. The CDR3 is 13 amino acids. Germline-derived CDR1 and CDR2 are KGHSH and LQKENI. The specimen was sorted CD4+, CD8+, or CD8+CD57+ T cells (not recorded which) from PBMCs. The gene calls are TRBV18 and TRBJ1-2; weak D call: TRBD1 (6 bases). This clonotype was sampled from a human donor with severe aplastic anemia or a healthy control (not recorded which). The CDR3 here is CTSSPGEEYGYTF. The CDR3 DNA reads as TGTACCAGCTCACCAGGGGAAGAATATGGCTACACCTTC.